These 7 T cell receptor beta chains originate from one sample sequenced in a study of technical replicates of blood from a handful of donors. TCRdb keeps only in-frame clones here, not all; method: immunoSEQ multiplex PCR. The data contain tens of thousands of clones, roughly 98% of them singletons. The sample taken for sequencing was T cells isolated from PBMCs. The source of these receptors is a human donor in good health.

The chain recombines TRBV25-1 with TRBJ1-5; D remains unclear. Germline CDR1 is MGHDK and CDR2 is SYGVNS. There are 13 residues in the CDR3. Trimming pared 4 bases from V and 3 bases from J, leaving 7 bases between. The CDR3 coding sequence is TGTGCCAGCAGTGGCCAGAACAATCAGCCCCAGCATTTT. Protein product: CASSGQNNQPQHF.

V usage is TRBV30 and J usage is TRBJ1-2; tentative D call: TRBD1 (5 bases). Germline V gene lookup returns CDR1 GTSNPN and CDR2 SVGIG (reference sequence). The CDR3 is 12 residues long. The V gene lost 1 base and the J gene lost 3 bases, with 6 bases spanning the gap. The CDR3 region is CAWSEGYYGYTF. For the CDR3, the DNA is TGTGCCTGGAGTGAGGGGTACTATGGCTACACCTTC. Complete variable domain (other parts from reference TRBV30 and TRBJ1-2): SQTIHQWPATLVQPVGSPLSLECTVEGTSNPNLYWYRQAAGRGLQLLFYSVGIGQISSEVPQNLSASRPQDRQFILSSKKLLLSDSGFYLCAWSEGYYGYTFGSGTRLTVV.

This CDR3 reads CASSHGGPANYGYTF. CDR3 DNA: TGTGCCAGCTCACACGGCGGGCCAGCCAACTATGGCTACACCTTC. The rearrangement uses TRBV18 and TRBJ1-2; D is unresolved. CDR1 is KGHSH, CDR2 LQKENI, per germline. The V end lost 4 bases, the J end lost 2 bases, and 14 bases lay between the germline ends. The CDR3 has 15 residues.

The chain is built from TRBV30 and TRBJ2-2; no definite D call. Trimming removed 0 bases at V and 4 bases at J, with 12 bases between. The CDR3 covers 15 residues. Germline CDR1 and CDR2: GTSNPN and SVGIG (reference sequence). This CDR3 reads CAWSVRLGLTGELFF. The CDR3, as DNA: TGTGCCTGGAGTGTAAGGTTGGGCCTCACCGGGGAGCTGTTTTTT. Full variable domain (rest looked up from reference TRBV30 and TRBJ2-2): SQTIHQWPATLVQPVGSPLSLECTVEGTSNPNLYWYRQAAGRGLQLLFYSVGIGQISSEVPQNLSASRPQDRQFILSSKKLLLSDSGFYLCAWSVRLGLTGELFFGEGSRLTVL.

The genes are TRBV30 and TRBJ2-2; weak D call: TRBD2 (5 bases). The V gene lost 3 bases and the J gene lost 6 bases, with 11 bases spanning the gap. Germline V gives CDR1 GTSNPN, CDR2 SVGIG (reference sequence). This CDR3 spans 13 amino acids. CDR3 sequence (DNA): TGTGCCTGGAGCTCACTAGTTCCCGGGGAGCTGTTTTTT. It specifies CAWSSLVPGELFF.

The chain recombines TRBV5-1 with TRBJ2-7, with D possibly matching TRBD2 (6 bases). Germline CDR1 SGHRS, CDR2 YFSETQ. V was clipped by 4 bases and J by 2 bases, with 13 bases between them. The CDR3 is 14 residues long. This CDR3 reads CASSQGRGTYEQYF. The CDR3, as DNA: TGCGCCAGCAGCCAGGGACGGGGGACCTACGAGCAGTACTTC.

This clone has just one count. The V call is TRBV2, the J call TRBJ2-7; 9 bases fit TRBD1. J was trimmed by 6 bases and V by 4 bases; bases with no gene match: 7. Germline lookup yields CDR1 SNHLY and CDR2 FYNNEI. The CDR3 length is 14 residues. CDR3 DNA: TGTGCCAGCAGTGGACAGGGGGGGTGGGGCGAGCAGTACTTC. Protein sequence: CASSGQGGWGEQYF.